These 15 T cell receptor beta chains share one sample of origin, sequenced in a study of metastatic and nonmetastatic thyroid tumors. TCRdb reanalyzed the PCR reads with MiXCR. The repertoire holds 43,000 or so clones, about 4.3% seen once, with around 9.6% in the top ten. Patients had received no treatment of any kind before thyroid surgery. The sequencing input was blood. Receptor source: a female donor with papillary thyroid cancer or a benign thyroid nodule (not recorded which). Some clones in this sample may be carry-over from other donors' samples.

This clone has ten or more counts. J is TRBJ1-4 and V is TRBV24-1; TRBD1 agrees at 7 bases. V gave up 3 bases and J gave up 6 bases; unmatched junction bases: 6. Germline CDR1 reads KGHDR; CDR2 reads SFDVKD. The CDR3 totals 15 residues. The CDR3 DNA is TGTGCCACCAGTGATCCCCAAGGGGGCGATGAAAAACTGTTTTTT. Translation gives CATSDPQGGDEKLFF.

This clone occurred a few times. The CDR3 reads CASSPTSGSGTDTQYF. CDR3 nucleotides: TGTGCCAGCAGTCCGACTAGCGGGAGCGGCACAGATACGCAGTATTTT. This chain joins TRBV28 and TRBJ2-3, with 12 bases identical to TRBD2. The CDR3 has 16 amino acids. The ends lost 5 bases at V and 1 base at J; junction bases unmatched: 4. Germline loops: CDR1 MDHEN, CDR2 SYDVKM.

This chain uses TRBV7-2 with TRBJ2-3; 10 bases align to TRBD2. V was pared by 5 bases and J by 6 bases, with 11 bases of the junction left unmatched. The CDR3 loop spans 16 amino acids. Germline V lookup: CDR1 SGHTA, CDR2 FQGNSA. CDR3: CASSARLAGLADTQYF. CDR3 bases: TGTGCCAGCAGCGCTAGACTAGCGGGCCTGGCGGATACGCAGTATTTT.

This clone was found many times. The chain is built from TRBV11-2 and TRBJ2-7; 7 bases agree with TRBD2. Germline values: CDR1 SGHAT, CDR2 FQNNGV. The CDR3 is 17 residues long. The V and J ends lost 1 base and 0 bases, in that order; junction bases with no gene match: 9. CDR3 sequence (DNA): TGTGCCAGCAGCTTAGCCCTGAGGACTAGGAGCTCCTACGAGCAGTACTTC. Translating it yields CASSLALRTRSSYEQYF.

This clone occurred a few times. This rearrangement joins TRBV28 to TRBJ2-7, with D perhaps assigned TRBD1 or TRBD2 (5 bases each). Trimming stripped 5 bases from V and 7 bases from J, with 18 bases between. The germline CDR1 and CDR2 sequences are MDHEN and SYDVKM. CDR3 length: 14 residues. CDR3: CASSPPVGPNEQYF. CDR3 nucleotides: TGTGCCAGCAGTCCCCCCGTGGGACCGAATGAGCAGTACTTC.

There are many counts of this clone. The chain combines TRBV19 with TRBJ1-5; D is undetermined. The CDR3 covers 14 residues. V lost 7 bases and J lost 0, with 10 bases in between. CDR1 LNHDA and CDR2 SQIVND come from the germline V gene (reference sequence). CDR3 region: CASKVRYSNQPQHF. The CDR3 DNA sequence: TGTGCCAGTAAGGTCAGATATAGCAATCAGCCCCAGCATTTT.

This clone was seen repeatedly, ten times or more. This chain joins TRBV27 and TRBJ2-7; tentatively, D is TRBD1 (6 bases). CDR1 is MNHEY and CDR2 is SMNVEV in the germline V gene (reference sequence). This CDR3 contains 14 residues. With 7 bases removed from V and 3 bases from J, the gap between germline ends came to 16 bases. The CDR3 DNA follows: TGTGCCAGCACCCCCGGGACAAACCTCTACGAGCAGTACTTC. Protein product: CASTPGTNLYEQYF.

This clone was seen many times. V is TRBV20-1 and J is TRBJ2-1, with 7 bases aligning to TRBD2. CDR1 is DFQATT and CDR2 is SNEGSKA in the germline V gene (reference sequence). J gave up 7 bases and V 4 bases, and 10 bases lay outside the gene matches. This CDR3 contains 14 residues. This CDR3 is CSATGRLGRNEQFF. The CDR3 region has the DNA TGCAGTGCTACCGGGAGGCTGGGGAGGAATGAGCAGTTCTTC.

This clone was seen repeatedly, ten times or more. The chain links TRBV12-3 or TRBV12-4 to TRBJ2-7, with a weak D call TRBD2 (5 bases). This CDR3 is 14 amino acids long. Trimming cost V 3 bases and J 2 bases, with 11 bases left between them. This CDR3 is CASSLGLGTYEQYF. The CDR3 nucleotides read TGTGCCAGCAGTTTGGGTCTCGGGACCTACGAGCAGTACTTC.

This clone was detected many times. The chain recombines TRBV30 with TRBJ2-1, with 10 bases fitting TRBD1. CDR3 length: 16 residues. With 3 bases clipped from V and 8 bases from J, the junction kept 13 bases outside the gene matches. CDR1 and CDR2 (germline): GTSNPN, SVGIG (reference sequence). This CDR3 is CAWRGTGVKRVDEQFF. The CDR3, as DNA: TGTGCCTGGAGAGGGACAGGGGTCAAAAGGGTCGATGAGCAGTTCTTC.

In its sample, this clone was seen many times. V is TRBV11-3 and J is TRBJ2-7; the D is unclear. V was cut by 3 bases and J by 1 base, with 7 bases left in between. CDR3 length: 13 residues. CDR1 is SGHNT, CDR2 YENEEA, per germline. The CDR3 sequence is CASSFPESYEQYF. DNA of the CDR3: TGTGCCAGCAGCTTCCCAGAGTCCTACGAGCAGTACTTC.

This clone was seen ten or more times. The gene calls are TRBV2 and TRBJ2-2; D may match TRBD1 or TRBD2 (6 bases each). V was cut by 3 bases and J by 7 bases, with 12 bases left in between. The V gene's germline CDR1 is SNHLY and CDR2 FYNNEI. This CDR3 contains 14 residues. In DNA, the CDR3 is TGTGCCAGCAGTGAGTGGGGGCGGGACGGGGAGCTGTTTTTT. Translating gives CASSEWGRDGELFF.

This clone was seen many times. The chain combines TRBV18 with TRBJ1-1, with no clear D. The germline V and J ends were trimmed by 3 bases and 4 bases, with 6 bases remaining between them. Germline assignment: CDR1 KGHSH and CDR2 LQKENI. The CDR3 consists of 12 residues. The CDR3 region is CASSPQTTEAFF. Here the CDR3 DNA reads TGTGCCAGCTCACCCCAGACCACTGAAGCTTTCTTT.

This clone was found once. The rearrangement joins TRBV27 to TRBJ2-7; D remains unclear. The CDR3 is 13 residues long. The V gene's germline CDR1 is MNHEY and CDR2 SMNVEV (reference sequence). The V gene lost 7 bases and the J gene lost 13 bases, with 23 bases spanning the gap. The CDR3 region is CASTRMGSYAQYF. The DNA of the CDR3 is TGTGCCAGCACTCGGATGGGCTCCTACGCGCAATACTTC.

This clone was picked up many times. V and J are TRBV19 and TRBJ2-3; D ambiguous. The length of the CDR3 is 14 residues. Trimming removed 5 bases at V and 7 bases at J, with 16 bases between. Germline V CDR1 and CDR2: LNHDA, SQIVND (reference sequence). CDR3 bases: TGTGCCAGTAGTCCCCCGGGCTCGGAACATACGCAGTATTTT. It specifies CASSPPGSEHTQYF. Full variable domain (outside the CDR3, taken from reference TRBV19 and TRBJ2-3): DGGITQSPKYLFRKEGQNVTLSCEQNLNHDAMYWYRQDPGQGLRLIYYSQIVNDFQKGDIAEGYSVSREKKESFPLTVTSAQKNPTAFYLCASSPPGSEHTQYFGPGTRLTVL.